This entry describes one T cell receptor (beta chain). Its specificity is unknown. By quantitative 5'-RACE with molecular barcodes, the TCR beta libraries were made. TCRdb re-derived calls from the 5' RACE reads in MiXCR, one entry per CDR3 protein. The sample contains about 250,000 distinct CDR3 sequences, more than 9% of which appear only once. The sample originates from a study of CD8 T cells in ankylosing spondylitis. Notes on the study in general: Some motif variants were previously reported in reactive arthritis synovial fluid and blood. Apparently characteristic of ankylosing spondylitis blood was a TCR beta motif (roughly eight highly homologous variants).

This CDR3 comprises 13 residues. V lost 4 bases to trimming and J lost 1 base, with 5 bases between them. The germline V gene has CDR1 SGHTA and CDR2 FQGNSA. V usage is TRBV7-2 and J usage is TRBJ2-4; D possibly matches TRBD1 or TRBD2 (5 bases each). The sequence was collected from a male donor with ankylosing spondylitis or in good health (not recorded which). Sequencing was done on a sample of blood, either unsorted or a sorted T cell fraction (not recorded which). The CDR3 region is CASSWDAKNIQYF. CDR3 coding DNA: TGTGCCAGCAGCTGGGACGCCAAAAACATTCAGTACTTC.